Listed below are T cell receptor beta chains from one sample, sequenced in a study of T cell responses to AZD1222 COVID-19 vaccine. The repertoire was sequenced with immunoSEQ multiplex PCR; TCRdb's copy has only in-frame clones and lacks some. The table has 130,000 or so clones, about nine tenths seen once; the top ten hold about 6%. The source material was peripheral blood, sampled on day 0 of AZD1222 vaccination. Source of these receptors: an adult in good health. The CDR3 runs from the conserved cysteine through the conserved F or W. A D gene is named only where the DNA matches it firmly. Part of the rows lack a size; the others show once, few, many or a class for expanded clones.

CASSSEIDSPLHF,TRBJ1-6,NA,NA,TRBV11-2
CASAGTDNSPLHF,TRBJ1-6,NA,TRBD1,TRBV10-2
CASSVGTARTDTQYF,TRBJ2-3,NA,TRBD1,TRBV7-8
CASSTDSGQYF,TRBJ2-5,NA,NA,TRBV2
CASSPSRKGRETQYF,TRBJ2-5,NA,NA,TRBV7-8
CASSSLTGGGSPLHF,TRBJ1-6,NA,NA,TRBV11-2
CASSKAGQGEYGYTF,TRBJ1-2,NA,TRBD1,TRBV9
CASSLSPGNNQPQHF,TRBJ1-5,NA,NA,TRBV7-8
CSARDGGTQYF,TRBJ2-5,NA,NA,TRBV20-1
CASSPWTGPNEQYF,TRBJ2-7,NA,TRBD1,TRBV7-2
CASSQDLRGRGGNTIYF,TRBJ1-3,NA,TRBD1,TRBV4-1
CASKRTGVPNEQFF,TRBJ2-1,few,NA,TRBV6-5
CAISPTGDNGYTF,TRBJ1-2,few,TRBD1,TRBV10-3
CASSIRNTGLLGYGYTF,TRBJ1-2,NA,NA,TRBV19
CATRKGNTEAFF,TRBJ1-1,NA,NA,TRBV27
CASSDSGMSNQPQHF,TRBJ1-5,NA,NA,TRBV6-5
CASRSSGSSYNEQFF,TRBJ2-1,NA,TRBD2,TRBV19
CASSYRAEWSYGYTF,TRBJ1-2,NA,NA,TRBV6-5
CASSPQPSGSYLDTEAFF,TRBJ1-1,NA,NA,TRBV19
CASSQSGDNEFF,TRBJ2-1,NA,NA,TRBV3-1/TRBV3-2
CSASPRTPEAFF,TRBJ1-1,NA,NA,TRBV20-1
CASSSPLTDTQYF,TRBJ2-3,once,NA,TRBV5-1
CATSKSGGRQFF,TRBJ2-1,NA,TRBD2,TRBV24-1
CASTQRGRGGFF,TRBJ1-1,NA,NA,TRBV2
CASSPRGWDEKLFF,TRBJ1-4,NA,NA,TRBV13
CASSLTSGSTDTQYF,TRBJ2-3,NA,TRBD2,TRBV5-4
CASSSTGVFDNEQFF,TRBJ2-1,NA,TRBD1,TRBV5-6
CASSAGQGNYGYTF,TRBJ1-2,NA,TRBD1,TRBV6-6
CASTWGPHPTDTQYF,TRBJ2-3,NA,NA,TRBV19
CASSQESPSGTPLEQYF,TRBJ2-7,NA,TRBD2,TRBV3-1/TRBV3-2
CASGTGDTEAFF,TRBJ1-1,NA,TRBD1,TRBV18
CASSSRWGPEAFF,TRBJ1-1,NA,NA,TRBV3-1/TRBV3-2
CASSSRALGTEAFF,TRBJ1-1,NA,NA,TRBV6-5
CASTRGTGELFF,TRBJ2-2,NA,NA,TRBV5-1
CASSLGGGGENTQYF,TRBJ2-3,NA,TRBD2,TRBV6-1
CASSPLGIDEKLFF,TRBJ1-4,NA,NA,TRBV18
CATTRGQPEKLFF,TRBJ1-4,NA,NA,TRBV12-3/TRBV12-4
CASSDRGPTDTQYF,TRBJ2-3,NA,NA,TRBV19
CASSPGTAYNEQFF,TRBJ2-1,NA,NA,TRBV5-4
CASKVLYEQYF,TRBJ2-7,NA,NA,TRBV2
CASMAGSNEQFF,TRBJ2-1,NA,NA,TRBV19
CASSQDLVGEQFF,TRBJ2-1,NA,NA,TRBV3-1/TRBV3-2
CASSSGTEWSTEAFF,TRBJ1-1,NA,TRBD1,TRBV27
CSVRADSNMNTEAFF,TRBJ1-1,NA,NA,TRBV29-1
CASSVGAHQETQYF,TRBJ2-5,once,NA,TRBV9
CATRFLAGGFYNEQFF,TRBJ2-1,NA,TRBD2,TRBV6-4
CASSLSSGANVLTF,TRBJ2-6,NA,NA,TRBV7-3
CASSPSAGAYEQYF,TRBJ2-7,NA,NA,TRBV18
CSASEKISGYTF,TRBJ1-2,NA,NA,TRBV20-1
CASSEWGRSNYGYTF,TRBJ1-2,NA,NA,TRBV25-1
CASSQGLGLGNEQFF,TRBJ2-1,NA,NA,TRBV4-3
CASSLEKKTLWGTGELFF,TRBJ2-2,NA,NA,TRBV5-6
CASSPGGIGNQPQHF,TRBJ1-5,NA,NA,TRBV6-2/TRBV6-3
CASSLAGSTDTQYF,TRBJ2-3,NA,NA,TRBV5-1
CASSARETPGQGAGKLFF,TRBJ1-4,NA,TRBD1,TRBV9
CASSILTDTQYF,TRBJ2-3,NA,NA,TRBV18
CASSPNGGPQHF,TRBJ1-5,NA,NA,TRBV6-5